The next 16 T cell receptor beta chains were all read from a single sample in a study of T cell repertoires in cytomegalovirus infection. TCRdb re-called the reads through MiXCR, storing one row per CDR3 protein. The sample lists approximately 260,000 distinct CDR3 sequences; about 15% were seen once. Sequencing was performed on CD8+ T cells from PBMCs. The source of these receptors is a human donor in good health (CMV status not recorded). Some clones in this sample may be carry-over from other donors' samples.

This chain joins TRBV20-1 and TRBJ1-2, with D possibly TRBD1 on 6 matching bases. The germline V and J ends were trimmed by 1 base and 8 bases, with 23 bases remaining between them. The CDR3 runs 16 residues. From germline, CDR1 is DFQATT and CDR2 SNEGSKA (reference sequence). The CDR3 loop is CSARAFGAGAVRGYTF. In nucleotides, the CDR3 is TGCAGTGCTAGAGCTTTTGGGGCAGGGGCAGTCCGCGGCTACACCTTC.

This clonotype was found a few times. The J gene is TRBJ2-1, the V gene TRBV27; 13 nucleotides line up with TRBD2. The CDR3 sequence is 15 residues long. Trimming removed 5 bases from V and 6 bases from J; junction bases left unmatched: 4. In germline, CDR1 is MNHEY, CDR2 SMNVEV (reference sequence). The CDR3: CASSPTSGGFNEQFF. The CDR3 nucleotides read TGTGCCAGCAGTCCGACTAGCGGGGGGTTCAATGAGCAGTTCTTC.

This clonotype showed up just a few times. The chain links TRBV7-9 to TRBJ1-5, with 8 bases aligning to TRBD1. CDR1 and CDR2 (germline): SEHNR, FQNEAQ (reference sequence). Trimming at V came to 2 bases and at J to 7 bases, leaving 13 bases not matched to a gene. The CDR3 contains 17 residues. Written as DNA, the CDR3 is TGTGCCAGCAGCTTACCCTGGACAGGGAATATCCCCCAGCCCCAGCATTTT. The encoded protein is CASSLPWTGNIPQPQHF.

This clonotype was seen a few times. The chain uses TRBV6-5 and TRBJ1-1; 9 bases are a match to TRBD1. V lost 3 bases to trimming and J lost 3 bases; unmatched junction nucleotides: 8. The CDR3 has 16 amino acids. In germline, CDR1 is MNHEY, CDR2 SVGAGI. CDR3 residues: CASSYLGTGIHTEAFF. For the CDR3, the DNA is TGTGCCAGCAGTTATCTCGGGACAGGGATACACACTGAAGCTTTCTTT.

This clonotype came up many times. The chain couples TRBV12-3 or TRBV12-4 to TRBJ2-6, with TRBD1 matching over 11 bases. The junction had 10 bases not matched to a gene; V was cut back by 5 bases and J by 1 base. The CDR3 consists of 19 residues. In nucleotides, the CDR3 is TGTGCCAGCAGTCCTTGGACAGGGGGCGCTATATCTGGGGCCAACGTCCTGACTTTC. It translates to CASSPWTGGAISGANVLTF.

As DNA, the CDR3 is TGTGCCAGCAGTAAGACGGTCACCGGGGAGCTGTTTTTT. It codes for CASSKTVTGELFF. The chain links TRBV12-3 or TRBV12-4 to TRBJ2-2; D is ambiguous. Trimming pared 5 bases from V and 4 bases from J, leaving 8 bases between. The CDR3 extends over 13 amino acids.

The V and J genes are TRBV28 and TRBJ2-7, with 7 bases aligning to TRBD2. In germline, CDR1 is MDHEN, CDR2 SYDVKM. The CDR3 is made up of 14 amino acids. The J segment lost 0 bases and the V segment lost 4 bases, leaving 3 bases of the junction unmatched. Here the CDR3 DNA reads TGTGCCAGCAGTTGGGGGGGAACCTCCTACGAGCAGTACTTC. The encoded protein is CASSWGGTSYEQYF.

This clonotype has only a few counts. The chain combines TRBV5-5 with TRBJ2-5; possibly TRBD1 for D (6 bases). The CDR3 is made up of 16 amino acids. Deletions cut 5 bases from V and 5 bases from J, with 22 bases between. In germline, CDR1 is SGHKS, CDR2 YYEKEE (reference sequence). CDR3 sequence: CASREVRQAQGETQYF. The DNA for the CDR3 is TGTGCCAGCAGGGAGGTCAGACAGGCCCAGGGGGAGACCCAGTACTTC.

Only a few counts were recorded for this clonotype. This sequence joins TRBV6-2 or TRBV6-3 and TRBJ1-4; 7 bases are shared with TRBD1. Trimming at V came to 8 bases and at J to 0 bases, leaving 15 bases not matched to a gene. The CDR3 runs to 18 residues. The germline V gene encodes CDR1 MNHEY and CDR2 SVGEGT. The CDR3 DNA is TGTGCCAGCCGCTCCGGGACAGCGACTTCTGCAACTAATGAAAAACTGTTTTTT. It encodes CASRSGTATSATNEKLFF.

The chain employs TRBV20-1 and TRBJ2-1, with 9 bases that match TRBD2. After removal of 3 bases from V and 5 bases from J, the junction contained 8 bases not matched to a gene. The CDR3 has 15 amino acids. Germline CDR1 and CDR2: DFQATT and SNEGSKA (reference sequence). The chain's CDR3 is CSARTISGGHNEQFF. DNA of the CDR3: TGCAGTGCTAGGACAATTAGCGGGGGCCACAATGAGCAGTTCTTC.

This clonotype was detected a few times. This chain connects TRBV29-1 to TRBJ2-3, with 9 bases lining up with TRBD1. The germline CDR1 and CDR2 sequences are SQVTM and ANQGSEA. This CDR3 contains 15 residues. V was clipped by 5 bases and J by 2 bases; unmatched bases: 8. CDR3 loop: CSVQTGGVITDTQYF. Here the CDR3 DNA reads TGCAGCGTTCAAACAGGGGGCGTTATCACAGATACGCAGTATTTT.

This clonotype was found many times. V and J are TRBV2 and TRBJ2-1; tentative D call: TRBD2 (6 bases). Germline V gene lookup returns CDR1 SNHLY and CDR2 FYNNEI. The CDR3 runs to 18 residues. Trimming took off 0 bases at V and 0 bases at J, with 15 bases between the two ends. The CDR3 loop is CASSEAPWAGTSYNEQFF. In DNA form, the CDR3 reads TGTGCCAGCAGTGAAGCCCCCTGGGCGGGGACCTCCTACAATGAGCAGTTCTTC.

The table lists this clonotype with a few counts. The chain combines TRBV7-8 with TRBJ2-7; D may be TRBD2 (6 bases). CDR1 is SGHVS, CDR2 FQNEAQ, per germline. V was shortened by 2 bases and J by 1 base, with 9 bases between the two germline ends. The CDR3 is 14 amino acids. The CDR3 protein is CASSLQLASYEQYF. CDR3 in DNA: TGTGCCAGCAGCTTACAACTAGCTTCCTACGAGCAGTACTTC.

This clonotype was detected ten times or more. One junction end disagrees with the germline gene, perhaps due to a read error. The rearrangement joins TRBV7-2 to TRBJ2-5; D assignment may be TRBD1 or TRBD2 (6 bases each). This CDR3 has 11 residues. CDR1 and CDR2 from the germline V gene are SGHTA and FQGNSA. The CDR3 DNA reads TGTGCCAGCAGCTACGGGGGCCTCACAGACTTC. This sequence encodes CASSYGGLTDF.

This clonotype was picked up a small number of times. The J gene is TRBJ1-5, the V gene TRBV28; tentatively, D is TRBD1 (5 bases). This CDR3 region has 18 residues. Germline V gene sequence: CDR1 MDHEN, CDR2 SYDVKM. Trimming cost V 6 bases and J 0 bases, with 21 bases left between them. The CDR3 loop reads CASRTLEGPFPSNQPQHF. For the CDR3, the DNA is TGTGCCAGCAGGACACTCGAGGGACCCTTTCCTAGCAATCAGCCCCAGCATTTT.

Concerning this clonotype: With a much larger clone just one base away, this may be a read error. V usage is TRBV7-2 and J usage is TRBJ2-3, with 9 bases lining up with TRBD1. This CDR3 is 19 amino acids long. Germline V CDR1 and CDR2: SGHTA, FQGNSA. With 5 bases clipped from V and 1 base from J, the junction kept 16 bases outside the gene matches. The CDR3 sequence: CASSPGTETGGGGTDTQYF. The CDR3 DNA follows: TGTGCCAGCAGCCCAGGGACCGAGACAGGGGGAGGGGGCACAGATACGCAGTATTTT. Full variable domain (rest looked up from reference TRBV7-2 and TRBJ2-3): GAGVSQSPSNKVTEKGKDVELRCDPISGHTALYWYRQSLGQGLEFLIYFQGNSAPDKSGLPSDRFSAERTGGSVSTLTIQRTQQEDSAVYLCASSPGTETGGGGTDTQYFGPGTRLTVL.